This TCR beta chain emerged from a study of cytomegalovirus exposure and HLA in healthy donors. Whole-study findings and limits: There were some public TCRs occurring in many donors, but most TCR sequences were rare.

On this clone: Antigen: not known.

The PCR had 60 Vbeta and 13 Jbeta primers. The assay was immunoSEQ multiplex PCR, and TCRdb's table has in-frame clones only and misses some. This table holds about 120,000 clones, about four fifths found once. From germline, CDR1 is MDHEN and CDR2 SYDVKM. The length of the CDR3 is 15 residues. Trimming removed 1 base from V and 5 bases from J; junction bases left unmatched: 4. This sequence was found in a woman aged 40-49 years in good health and CMV-seropositive. The sequenced sample consisted of PBMCs. V gene TRBV28 combines with J gene TRBJ2-1; 8 bases match TRBD1. CDR3 amino acids: CASSLSGQGDNEQFF. CDR3 DNA sequence: TGTGCCAGCAGTTTATCTGGACAGGGAGACAATGAGCAGTTCTTC. Supplemented by reference TRBV28 and TRBJ2-1, the full variable domain reads DVKVTQSSRYLVKRTGEKVFLECVQDMDHENMFWYRQDPGLGLRLIYFSYDVKMKEKGDIPEGYSVSREKKERFSLILESASTNQTSMYLCASSLSGQGDNEQFFGPGTRLTVL.